This T cell receptor beta chain appears in the sequencing data of a study of T cell responses to AZD1222 COVID-19 vaccine. The data were produced by immunoSEQ multiplex PCR, yet TCRdb's version contains in-frame clones alone and is incomplete. Of about 140,000 clones in the sample, approximately 90% were seen once. V was pared by 1 base and J by 2 bases, with 13 bases between. Germline CDR1 reads LGHDT; CDR2 reads YNNKEL (reference sequence). CDR3 length equals 16 residues. Sequenced here: peripheral blood, sampled 28 days after the second AZD1222 dose. The sequence was obtained from an adult who received the AZD1222 COVID-19 vaccine. The gene calls are TRBV3-1 (or the pseudogene TRBV3-2) and TRBJ2-3; no clear D gene. The CDR3 here is CASSQGVNAYTDTQYF. The CDR3 bases are TGTGCCAGCAGCCAAGGGGTGAACGCCTACACAGATACGCAGTATTTT.